Described below is a single T cell receptor beta chain sequence and its context. Its cognate antigen is unknown. Criteria for exclusion of patients were uncontrolled infection, other autoimmune disease, pregnancy or lactation. This sample was taken from a study of T cells in Graves' hyperthyroidism and ophthalmopathy. Study overall: Blood was drawn when the patient was first diagnosed and still untreated.

Overall study findings and caveats: Researchers found most expanded thyroid clonotypes above 0.001 in blood as well.

The CDR3 regions of TCR beta were amplified from RNA transcripts. Researchers ran a first-round RT-PCR on the TCR CDR3 using the HTBI primer set. MiXCR, applied by TCRdb to the multiplex PCR reads, yields one record per CDR3 protein. Among fewer than 25,000 distinct CDR3 sequences listed, under 55% were seen once. The sequenced sample consisted of blood. The receptor was isolated from a middle-aged woman with Graves' hyperthyroidism that later progressed to Graves' ophthalmopathy.

The CDR3 nucleotides are TGCAGTGCTAGAAGTTTGTCGGGGGCCTACGAGCAGTACTTC. This codes for CSARSLSGAYEQYF. The genes are TRBV20-1 and TRBJ2-7; a weak D match, TRBD2 (6 bases). Germline values: CDR1 DFQATT, CDR2 SNEGSKA (reference sequence). This CDR3 has 14 residues. Trimming shortened V by 2 bases and J by 2 bases, and 13 bases separated the two germline ends.